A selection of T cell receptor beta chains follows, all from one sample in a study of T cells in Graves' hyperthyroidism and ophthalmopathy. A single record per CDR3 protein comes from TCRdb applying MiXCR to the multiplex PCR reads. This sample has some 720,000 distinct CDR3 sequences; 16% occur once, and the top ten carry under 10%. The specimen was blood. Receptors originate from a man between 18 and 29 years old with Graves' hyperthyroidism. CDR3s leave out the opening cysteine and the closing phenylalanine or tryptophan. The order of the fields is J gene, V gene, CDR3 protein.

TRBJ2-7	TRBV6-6	ASSYDTTSGISYEQY
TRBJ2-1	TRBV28	ASSLMTSGPYNEQF
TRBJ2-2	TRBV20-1	SARLAGDFTGELF
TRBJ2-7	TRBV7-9	ASSYRASGAYEQY
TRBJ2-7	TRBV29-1	SVMDQTYEQY
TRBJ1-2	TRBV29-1	SGQTGGYGYT
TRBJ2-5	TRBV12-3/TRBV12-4	ASSCGLAVPRRETQY
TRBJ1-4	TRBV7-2	ASSFGLSSAGKEKLF
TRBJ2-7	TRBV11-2	ASSHGPVRDYEQY
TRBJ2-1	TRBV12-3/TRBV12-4	ASSFADPTYNEQF
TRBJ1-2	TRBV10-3	AISELAGNGYT
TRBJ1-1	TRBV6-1	ASRDRETNTEAF
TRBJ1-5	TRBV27	ASSQQGIEQPQH
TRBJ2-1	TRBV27	ASSLPGLAGDEQF
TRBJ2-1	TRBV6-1	ASSPFTSGGMNEQF
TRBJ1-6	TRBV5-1	ASSLDPLPNSPLH
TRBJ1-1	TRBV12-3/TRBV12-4	ASRQARGGSEAF
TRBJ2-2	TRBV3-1	ASSPTREDGELF
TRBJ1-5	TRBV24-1	ATQTGVGAGPQH
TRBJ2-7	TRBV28	ASSLLDRDHEQY
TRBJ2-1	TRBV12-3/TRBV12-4	ASSFVAVFTYNEQF
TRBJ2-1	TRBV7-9	ASSGIWGLAGGHNEQF
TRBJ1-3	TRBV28	ASSPVSSGNTIY
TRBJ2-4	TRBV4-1	ASSQGQGVHIQY
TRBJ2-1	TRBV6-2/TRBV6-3	ASRGLAGQLVAEQF
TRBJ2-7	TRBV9	ASSPSGFAYEQY
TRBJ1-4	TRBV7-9	ASSEERGTNEKLF
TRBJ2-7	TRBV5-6	ASSSRTGPLYEQY
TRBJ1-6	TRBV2	ASSDNSGSPLH
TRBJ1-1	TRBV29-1	SVVTGSDTEAF
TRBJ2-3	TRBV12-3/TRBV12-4	ASSRLLTSTDTQY
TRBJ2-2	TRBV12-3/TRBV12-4	ASTPFRAVTGELF
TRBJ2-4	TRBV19	ASSTWTSGAKLAKNIQY
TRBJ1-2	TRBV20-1	SALGDSPANYGYT
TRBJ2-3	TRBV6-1	ACRDESTDTQY
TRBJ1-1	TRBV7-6	ASSLEQGGAQDDTEAF
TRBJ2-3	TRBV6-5	ASSSPREGTDTQY
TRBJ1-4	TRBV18	ASSPNEGAEKLF
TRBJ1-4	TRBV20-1	SGELGPGLEKLF
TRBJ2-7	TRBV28	VSISGGTSYEQY
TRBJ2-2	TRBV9	ASSARRLPGELF
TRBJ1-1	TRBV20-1	SARVITGTEAF
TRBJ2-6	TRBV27	ASSFPTKRP
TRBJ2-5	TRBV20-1	SAREARARGNQETQY
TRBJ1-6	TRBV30	AWSEGGSPLH
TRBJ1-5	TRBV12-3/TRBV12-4	ASSLGDRGGQPQH
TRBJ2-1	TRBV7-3	ASSLDGARGDGNEQF
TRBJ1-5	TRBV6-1	ASVPGSHSNQPQH
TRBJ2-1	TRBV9	ASSTLAGISYNEQF
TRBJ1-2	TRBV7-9	ASSLAVWEEGYT
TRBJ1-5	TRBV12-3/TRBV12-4	ASSRASSNQPQH
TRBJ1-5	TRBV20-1	SAKGQGSIRRSPQH
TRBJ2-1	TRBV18	ASSPRGRSSYNEQF
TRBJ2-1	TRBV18	ASRTGTTVNEQF
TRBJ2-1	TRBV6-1	ASSLLAGGKYNEQF